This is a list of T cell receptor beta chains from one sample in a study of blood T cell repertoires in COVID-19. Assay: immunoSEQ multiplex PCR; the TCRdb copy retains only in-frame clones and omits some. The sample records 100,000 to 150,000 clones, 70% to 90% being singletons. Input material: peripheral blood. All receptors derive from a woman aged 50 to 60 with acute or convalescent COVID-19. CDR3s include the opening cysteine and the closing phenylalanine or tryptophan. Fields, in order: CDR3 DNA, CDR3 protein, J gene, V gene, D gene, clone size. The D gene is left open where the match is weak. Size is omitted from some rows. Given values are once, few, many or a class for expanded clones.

CDR3nt: TGTGCCAGTAGTCAACGGACAGGGGGCATCTCTGGAAACACCATATATTTT; CDR3aa: CASSQRTGGISGNTIYF; j_gene: TRBJ1-3; v_gene: TRBV19; d_gene: TRBD1; abundance: once
CDR3nt: TGTGCCAGCAGCCAGGAACAGGGTTTTGGATACGAGCAGTACTTC; CDR3aa: CASSQEQGFGYEQYF; j_gene: TRBJ2-7; v_gene: TRBV4-2; d_gene: -; abundance: few
CDR3nt: TGCGCCAGCAGCTCAGATTTCTATGGCTACACCTTC; CDR3aa: CASSSDFYGYTF; j_gene: TRBJ1-2; v_gene: TRBV5-1; d_gene: -; abundance: -
CDR3nt: TGTGCCAGCAGACCTGGCGGACTAGCGGGAGTAAACAATGAGCAGTTCTTC; CDR3aa: CASRPGGLAGVNNEQFF; j_gene: TRBJ2-1; v_gene: TRBV28; d_gene: TRBD2; abundance: -
CDR3nt: TGTGCCAGCAGTCTACTGAACACTGAAGCTTTCTTT; CDR3aa: CASSLLNTEAFF; j_gene: TRBJ1-1; v_gene: TRBV6-1; d_gene: -; abundance: -
CDR3nt: TGTGCCAGTAGTTCCTGGGGCAGGGGAGACGAGCAGTACTTC; CDR3aa: CASSSWGRGDEQYF; j_gene: TRBJ2-7; v_gene: TRBV19; d_gene: -; abundance: once
CDR3nt: TGTGCCAGCGGGTCCACCTATAATTCACCCCTCCACTTT; CDR3aa: CASGSTYNSPLHF; j_gene: TRBJ1-6; v_gene: TRBV19; d_gene: -; abundance: -
CDR3nt: TGTGCCAGCAGCTCCGGGGACAGAGCTAATTCACCCCTCCACTTT; CDR3aa: CASSSGDRANSPLHF; j_gene: TRBJ1-6; v_gene: TRBV7-9; d_gene: TRBD1; abundance: -
CDR3nt: TGTGCCAGCAGCCCAGGATACTACAATGAGCAGTTCTTC; CDR3aa: CASSPGYYNEQFF; j_gene: TRBJ2-1; v_gene: TRBV6-5; d_gene: -; abundance: -
CDR3nt: TGTGCCTGGAACCAAGTTGGCCCTCGTGAGACCCAGTACTTC; CDR3aa: CAWNQVGPRETQYF; j_gene: TRBJ2-5; v_gene: TRBV30; d_gene: -; abundance: -
CDR3nt: TGTGCCACCCAGCCGCCGGGAGGAGGCTACACCTTC; CDR3aa: CATQPPGGGYTF; j_gene: TRBJ1-2; v_gene: TRBV19; d_gene: -; abundance: few
CDR3nt: TGTGCCAGCAGTTTCCTAGCGGATACGCAGTATTTT; CDR3aa: CASSFLADTQYF; j_gene: TRBJ2-3; v_gene: TRBV27; d_gene: -; abundance: -
CDR3nt: TGTGCCAGCAAACCCCCCAACGGCAATGAGCAGTTCTTC; CDR3aa: CASKPPNGNEQFF; j_gene: TRBJ2-1; v_gene: TRBV12-3/TRBV12-4; d_gene: -; abundance: -
CDR3nt: TGTGCCAGCTCACCACTGCAGAAGAACACTGAAGCTTTCTTT; CDR3aa: CASSPLQKNTEAFF; j_gene: TRBJ1-1; v_gene: TRBV18; d_gene: -; abundance: -
CDR3nt: TGCGCCAGCAGCTTGGGGGACAGTTCCGAGCAGTACTTC; CDR3aa: CASSLGDSSEQYF; j_gene: TRBJ2-7; v_gene: TRBV5-1; d_gene: TRBD1; abundance: -
CDR3nt: TGTGCCAGCAGTAACCAGGGGTATAGCAATCAGCCCCAGCATTTT; CDR3aa: CASSNQGYSNQPQHF; j_gene: TRBJ1-5; v_gene: TRBV6-5; d_gene: -; abundance: few
CDR3nt: TGCAGCGTTTTAGCCGGACAGAAAAACACTGAAGCTTTCTTT; CDR3aa: CSVLAGQKNTEAFF; j_gene: TRBJ1-1; v_gene: TRBV29-1; d_gene: -; abundance: -
CDR3nt: TGTGCCAGCAGCTACTCACAGGGGGACTCTGAAGCTTTCTTT; CDR3aa: CASSYSQGDSEAFF; j_gene: TRBJ1-1; v_gene: TRBV2; d_gene: TRBD1; abundance: -
CDR3nt: TGCAGCGTTGAATTGGCGGGGTCCTACAATGAGCAGTTCTTC; CDR3aa: CSVELAGSYNEQFF; j_gene: TRBJ2-1; v_gene: TRBV29-1; d_gene: -; abundance: -
CDR3nt: TGCGCCAGCAAAATACAGGGATCCGGGGCCAACGTCCTGACTTTC; CDR3aa: CASKIQGSGANVLTF; j_gene: TRBJ2-6; v_gene: TRBV5-1; d_gene: -; abundance: -